The present T cell receptor (beta chain) was sequenced within a study of cytomegalovirus exposure and HLA in healthy donors. Overall study: For the approximately 360 genotyped donors, roughly 80% fell within the Caucasian-associated ancestry cluster.

The PCR had 60 Vbeta and 13 Jbeta primers. Data came from immunoSEQ multiplex PCR; TCRdb stores just in-frame clones and leaves some out. The sample includes about 200,000 clones, about 77% seen only once; the top ten take over 2%. For this clone: The antigen is not known.

Germline V gene sequence: CDR1 MNHEY, CDR2 SMNVEV (reference sequence). This CDR3 has 14 amino acids. The V and J ends lost 4 bases and 1 base respectively, with 11 bases between them. Study outcomes and limitations: For most TCR sequences rarity was the rule, although some public TCRs occurred in many donors. For presence/absence analyses, sequencing depth was assumed to be roughly uniform across donors. A list of roughly 160 TCR beta chains associated with cytomegalovirus was given.

The clonotype originates from a woman in her 30s in good health and CMV-seropositive. The specimen was PBMCs. The chain uses TRBV27 and TRBJ2-7; D not certain. The CDR3 DNA reads TGTGCCAGCAGTTCCGTGGCAAGTTCCTACGAGCAGTACTTC. Its protein product is CASSSVASSYEQYF.